These T cell receptor beta chains were read from a single sample in a study of blood T cell repertoires in COVID-19. The table came from immunoSEQ multiplex PCR; TCRdb's copy has only in-frame clones and leaves some out. The sample includes more than 65,000 clones, 87% of them seen just once. What was sequenced was peripheral blood. The receptor source for this set is a man in his sixties with acute or convalescent COVID-19. Each CDR3 is given with its conserved first and last residue. A D gene is named only where the DNA matches it firmly. Clone sizes are given selectively: once, few, many, or a class where the clone is expanded.

d_gene	v_gene	abundance	j_gene	CDR3aa	CDR3nt
TRBD2	TRBV3-1/TRBV3-2	NA	TRBJ2-2	CASSPRLAANTGELFF	TGTGCCAGCAGCCCGCGACTAGCGGCTAACACCGGGGAGCTGTTTTTT
NA	TRBV11-2	NA	TRBJ1-1	CASSLTNSPEAFF	TGTGCCAGCAGCTTAACAAACAGCCCTGAAGCTTTCTTT
NA	TRBV12-3/TRBV12-4	NA	TRBJ1-6	CASSFGREPLHF	TGTGCCAGCAGTTTTGGGAGAGAGCCCCTCCACTTT
NA	TRBV30	NA	TRBJ1-2	CAWSVLKPVYSYGYTF	TGTGCCTGGAGTGTACTGAAGCCCGTCTATTCCTATGGCTACACCTTC
TRBD1	TRBV7-8	NA	TRBJ1-5	CASRPGTGGFSGQPQHF	TGTGCCAGCAGGCCCGGGACAGGGGGCTTTTCTGGTCAGCCCCAGCATTTT
NA	TRBV5-8	NA	TRBJ2-5	CASSFPGHKETQYF	TGTGCCAGCAGCTTCCCGGGACATAAAGAGACCCAGTACTTC
NA	TRBV3-1/TRBV3-2	NA	TRBJ1-1	CASSPQGWGEAFF	TGTGCCAGCAGCCCACAGGGCTGGGGTGAAGCTTTCTTT
NA	TRBV19	NA	TRBJ1-1	CASSVLPGVGDTEAFF	TGTGCCAGTAGTGTATTGCCAGGGGTAGGGGACACTGAAGCTTTCTTT
TRBD1	TRBV5-4	NA	TRBJ1-2	CASNLKGDREGGYTF	TGTGCCAGCAACCTGAAAGGGGACAGGGAAGGAGGCTACACCTTC
NA	TRBV7-2	NA	TRBJ1-5	CASSLTFGGADNQPQHF	TGTGCCAGCAGCTTAACCTTCGGTGGGGCGGACAATCAGCCCCAGCATTTT
NA	TRBV6-6	NA	TRBJ2-1	CASSPQGGVLFF	TGTGCCAGCAGCCCCCAGGGCGGTGTACTGTTCTTC
NA	TRBV3-1/TRBV3-2	once	TRBJ1-1	CASSQGFSVNTEAFF	TGTGCCAGCAGCCAAGGTTTCTCCGTGAACACTGAAGCTTTCTTT